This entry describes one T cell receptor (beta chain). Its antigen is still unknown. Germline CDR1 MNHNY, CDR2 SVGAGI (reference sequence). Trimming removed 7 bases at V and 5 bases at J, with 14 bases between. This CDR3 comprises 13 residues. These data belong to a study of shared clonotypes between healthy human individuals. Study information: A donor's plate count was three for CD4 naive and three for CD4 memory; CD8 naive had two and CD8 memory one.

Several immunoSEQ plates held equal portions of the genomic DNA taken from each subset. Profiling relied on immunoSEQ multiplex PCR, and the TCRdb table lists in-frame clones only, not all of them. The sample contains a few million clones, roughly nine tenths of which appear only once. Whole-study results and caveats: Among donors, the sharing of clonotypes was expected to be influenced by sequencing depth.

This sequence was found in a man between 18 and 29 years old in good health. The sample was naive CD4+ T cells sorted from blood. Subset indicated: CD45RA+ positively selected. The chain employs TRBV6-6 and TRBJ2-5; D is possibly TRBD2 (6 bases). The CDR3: CASIESGSETQYF. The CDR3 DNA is TGTGCCAGCATCGAAAGCGGGTCCGAGACCCAGTACTTC.